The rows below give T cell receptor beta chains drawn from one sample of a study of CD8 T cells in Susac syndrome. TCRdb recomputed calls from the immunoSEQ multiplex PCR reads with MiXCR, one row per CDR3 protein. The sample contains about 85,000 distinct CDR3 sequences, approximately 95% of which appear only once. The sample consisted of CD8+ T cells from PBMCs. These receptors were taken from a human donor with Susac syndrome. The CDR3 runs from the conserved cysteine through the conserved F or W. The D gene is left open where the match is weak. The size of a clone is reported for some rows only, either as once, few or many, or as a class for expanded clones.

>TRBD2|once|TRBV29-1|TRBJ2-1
CSVEDPAGAYNEQFF
TGCAGCGTTGAAGATCCAGCGGGAGCTTACAATGAGCAGTTCTTC
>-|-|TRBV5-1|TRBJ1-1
CASHDHPGENTEAFF
TGCGCCAGCCATGACCACCCCGGCGAAAACACTGAAGCTTTCTTT
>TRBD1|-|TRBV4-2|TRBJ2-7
CASRGTGDYEQYF
TGTGCCAGCCGCGGCACAGGGGACTACGAGCAGTACTTC
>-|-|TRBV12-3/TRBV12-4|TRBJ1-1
CASRPGQNTEAFF
TGTGCCAGCAGACCCGGACAGAACACTGAAGCTTTCTTT
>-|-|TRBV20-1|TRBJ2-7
CSARDGGVEQYF
TGCAGTGCTAGAGATGGTGGGGTCGAGCAGTACTTC
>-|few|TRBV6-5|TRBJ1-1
CASSYGGNTEAFF
TGTGCCAGCAGTTACGGTGGGAACACTGAAGCTTTCTTT
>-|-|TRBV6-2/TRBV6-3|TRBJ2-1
CASSWGVEQFF
TGTGCCAGCAGTTGGGGTGTTGAGCAGTTCTTC
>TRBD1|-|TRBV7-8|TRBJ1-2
CASSLGGQPYGYTF
TGTGCCAGCAGCTTAGGGGGACAGCCCTATGGCTACACCTTC
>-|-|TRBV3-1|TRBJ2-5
CASSRKGETQYF
TGTGCCAGCAGCCGAAAAGGAGAGACCCAGTACTTC
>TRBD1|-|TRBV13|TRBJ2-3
CASSRPGQGRDTQYF
TGTGCCAGCAGCCGACCCGGACAGGGGAGAGATACGCAGTATTTT
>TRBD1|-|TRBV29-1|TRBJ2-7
CSVFGQAGEQYF
TGCAGCGTTTTCGGACAGGCAGGCGAGCAGTACTTC
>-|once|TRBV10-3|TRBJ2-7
CAISESLEQYF
TGTGCCATCAGTGAGTCCCTCGAGCAGTACTTC
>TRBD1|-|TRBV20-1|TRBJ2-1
CSARDRIGQGNLWNEQFF
TGCAGTGCTAGAGATCGGATCGGACAGGGTAACTTGTGGAATGAGCAGTTCTTC
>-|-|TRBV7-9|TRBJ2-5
CASSLGPETQYF
TGTGCCAGCAGCTTAGGACCGGAGACCCAGTACTTC
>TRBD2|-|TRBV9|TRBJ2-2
CASSDTGTSETGELFF
TGTGCCAGCAGCGACACCGGGACTAGCGAAACCGGGGAGCTGTTTTTT
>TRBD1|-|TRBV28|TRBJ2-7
CASKDRISVSSYEQYF
TGTGCCAGCAAGGACAGGATCTCCGTTAGCTCCTACGAGCAGTACTTC
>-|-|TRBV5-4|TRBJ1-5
CAKRSPQHF
TGTGCCAAGCGAAGCCCCCAGCATTTT
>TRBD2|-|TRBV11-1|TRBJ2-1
CASSLNPSWSGRYNEQFF
TGTGCCAGCAGCTTAAACCCCTCGTGGAGCGGGAGATACAATGAGCAGTTCTTC
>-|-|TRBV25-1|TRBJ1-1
CASTPGVRAEAFF
TGTGCCAGCACCCCGGGTGTGAGAGCTGAAGCTTTCTTT
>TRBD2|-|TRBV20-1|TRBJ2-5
CSAVTSGEEWKEGQYF
TGCAGTGCGGTGACTAGCGGTGAGGAATGGAAGGAGGGCCAGTACTTC
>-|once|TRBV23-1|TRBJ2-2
CATHRARYTGELFF
TGCGCTACACACAGGGCTAGGTACACCGGGGAGCTGTTTTTT
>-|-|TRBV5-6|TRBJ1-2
CASSFGGTYGYTF
TGTGCCAGCAGCTTCGGGGGGACCTATGGCTACACCTTC
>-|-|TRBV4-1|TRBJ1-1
CASSHQGSPEAFF
TGCGCCAGCAGCCACCAGGGATCGCCTGAAGCTTTCTTT